Only a few counts were recorded for the clone carrying this T cell receptor (beta chain). Its antigen is still unknown. Each of the donors had around 9 milliliters of peripheral blood drawn into EDTA-treated Vacutainer tubes. Using a J-beta primer mix together with a sample-barcoded 5' primer, a second PCR was run for about 6 to 12 cycles. TCRdb re-analysed the 5' RACE reads in MiXCR, keeping a single row per CDR3 protein. The data hold fewer than 1,200,000 distinct CDR3 sequences, with about 23% observed a single time. The data derive from a study of blood T cells in healthy people across ages. Findings and limits, study-wide: Correlation between TCR beta diversity and naive T cell percentage was strong. A conclusive naive versus antigen-experienced comparison was prevented by the unsorted PBMCs. Estimated diversity that came from one million T cells was considered an underestimate.

These same data were also listed under a study on T cells of mothers and their children.

The TCR sequence derives from a girl aged 2 to 9 in good health. The material sequenced was blood.

This CDR3 reads CASRDLEAFF. DNA for the CDR3: TGTGCCAGCAGGGACTTAGAAGCTTTCTTT. The chain links TRBV5-6 to TRBJ1-1; no clear D gene. CDR3 length: 10 amino acids. Germline V gives CDR1 SGHDT, CDR2 YYEEEE. Trimming stripped 5 bases from V and 8 bases from J, with 7 bases between.